These 7 T cell receptor beta chains came from one sample sequenced in a study of T cells in Graves' hyperthyroidism and ophthalmopathy. RNA transcripts were the template for amplifying TCR beta CDR3 regions. Primed by the HTBI set, a first-round RT-PCR was run on the TCR CDR3. MiXCR, run by TCRdb on the multiplex PCR reads, gives a single entry per CDR3 protein. This sample has about 740,000 distinct CDR3 sequences; about 14% occur once, and the top ten carry approximately 10%. Sequencing was performed on blood. The receptors here all came from a young woman with Graves' hyperthyroidism.

The chain recombines TRBV3-1 with TRBJ2-7; no reliable D call. V lost 4 bases, J lost 5 bases, and 12 bases lay in between. CDR3 size: 13 residues. In germline, CDR1 is LGHDT, CDR2 YNNKEL (reference sequence). CDR3 DNA sequence: TGTGCCAGCAGCCCCCAAGTCAGTCACGAGCAGTACTTC. Its protein is CASSPQVSHEQYF.

There are a few counts of this clonotype. This sequence joins TRBV6-1 and TRBJ2-7; no reliable D call. This CDR3 comprises 16 residues. V was trimmed by 5 bases and J by 2 bases, leaving 19 bases between them. Per germline, CDR1 MNHNS and CDR2 SASEGT. In DNA, the CDR3 is TGTGCCAGCAGTCTAGGACCCCCAGGTCCCCCCTACGAGCAGTACTTC. It encodes CASSLGPPGPPYEQYF.

This CDR3 reads CASTPGTNNEQFF. Here the CDR3 DNA reads TGTGCCAGCACCCCTGGGACAAACAATGAGCAGTTCTTC. This chain uses TRBV9 with TRBJ2-1; TRBD1 is a possible D gene (6 bases). Trimming left V 6 bases short and J 5 bases short, with 12 bases between. Germline-derived CDR1 and CDR2 are SGDLS and YYNGEE. The CDR3 length is 13 residues.

This clonotype was counted at least ten times. The rearrangement uses TRBV7-2 and TRBJ2-2; 11 bases are a match to TRBD2. Germline V CDR1 and CDR2: SGHTA, FQGNSA. CDR3 length equals 17 residues. The V gene end was trimmed by 1 base and the J gene end by 1 base; junction bases not matched to a gene: 2. The chain's CDR3 is CASSLDGLAGNTGELFF. The CDR3 region has the DNA TGTGCCAGCAGCTTAGACGGACTAGCGGGGAACACCGGGGAGCTGTTTTTT.

This clonotype was seen repeatedly, ten times or more. The rearrangement joins TRBV7-9 to TRBJ2-1, with a tentative D call TRBD2 (7 bases). The CDR3 has 15 amino acids. V was cut by 1 base and J by 3 bases, with 10 bases left in between. CDR1 SEHNR and CDR2 FQNEAQ come from the germline V gene (reference sequence). CDR3 in DNA: TGTGCCAGCAGCTTAGAGGGGGGGTTCTACAATGAGCAGTTCTTC. This gives the protein CASSLEGGFYNEQFF.

The V call is TRBV20-1, the J call TRBJ1-2; D gene ambiguous. CDR1 and CDR2 from the germline V gene are DFQATT and SNEGSKA (reference sequence). This CDR3 has 16 residues. V lost 5 bases and J 8 bases, leaving 27 bases between the germline ends. The CDR3 spells CSAGEYLITNLQGYTF. CDR3 DNA: TGCAGTGCTGGCGAATATCTAATAACCAACCTACAGGGCTACACCTTC.

This clonotype showed up many times. The chain carries TRBV11-3 and TRBJ2-3; maybe TRBD1 (5 bases). The V gene's germline CDR1 is SGHNT and CDR2 YENEEA. Trimming took off 8 bases at V and 0 bases at J, with 9 bases between the two ends. The CDR3 is 13 residues long. As DNA, the CDR3 is TGTGCCAGCGGCCAGGGAAGCACAGATACGCAGTATTTT. Its translation is CASGQGSTDTQYF. Filled out from reference TRBV11-3 and TRBJ2-3, the complete variable domain reads EAGVVQSPRYKIIEKKQPVAFWCNPISGHNTLYWYLQNLGQGPELLIRYENEEAVDDSQLPKDRFSAERLKGVDSTLKIQPAELGDSAVYLCASGQGSTDTQYFGPGTRLTVL.